This TCR beta chain appears in the sequencing data of a study of neurological immune-mediated disorders. This clonotype was detected many times. The time point denotes: longitudinal time-point 1 (baseline). Looked up from germline, CDR1 is DFQATT and CDR2 is SNEGSKA (reference sequence). Trimming removed 3 bases from V and 7 bases from J, with 17 bases in between. The CDR3 runs 14 residues. MiXCR, run by TCRdb on the 5' RACE reads, gives a single entry per CDR3 protein. The sample gives approximately 37,000 distinct CDR3 sequences, 3% to 3.5% of which show up once; around 7.7% is in the top ten. The chain carries TRBV20-1 and TRBJ2-3; either TRBD1 or TRBD2 may supply D (6 bases each). Sequencing was carried out using PBMCs. The receptor's source is an older woman with multiple sclerosis. CDR3 DNA: TGCAGTGCTAGTCAGGGGACTGCCCGGCATACGCAGTATTTT. It yields the protein CSASQGTARHTQYF.